This TCR beta chain appears in the sequencing data of a study of blood T cell repertoires in COVID-19. In the study overall: Acute and convalescent COVID-19 specimens originated in the United States, Italy and Spain. T cells, B-cell-depleted T cells, or PBMCs supplied cDNA or gDNA.

V lost 1 base and J lost 2, with 9 bases in between. The length of the CDR3 is 14 residues. Germline V gene lookup returns CDR1 GTSNPN and CDR2 SVGIG (reference sequence). Study processing details: Estimation of nucleated cell counts was performed using reference gene primer amplification. Clones were sequenced by immunoSEQ multiplex PCR, and TCRdb holds only the in-frame ones, with some missing. D and trimming come from the DNA, and the V and J calls and clone size come from that table. The sample yields 90,000 or so clones, approximately 70% seen once. The V and J genes are TRBV30 and TRBJ2-1; D call uncertain. This clonotype originated in a woman in her sixties or seventies in a cohort sampled during active or convalescent COVID-19. The sequenced sample consisted of peripheral blood. CDR3 nucleotides: TGTGCCTGGAGTGGACTGTCAACCTACAATGAGCAGTTCTTC. Protein product: CAWSGLSTYNEQFF.